These T cell receptor beta chains were read from a single sample in a study of vaccination and CD4 T cells after COVID-19. Using its own MiXCR run on the PCR reads, TCRdb lists one record per CDR3 protein. The sample lists some 16,000 distinct CDR3 sequences; 65% to 85% were seen once. Their antigen targets remain unknown. Sequencing was carried out using CD4+ T cells from blood, cultured in vitro. These receptors originate from a human donor who had recovered from COVID-19. Both conserved end residues are part of each CDR3. D genes are given only for firm matches. Size tells how often a clone was seen (once, few, many) or the class of an expanded clone, and some rows leave it out.

>-|-|TRBV6-2/TRBV6-3|TRBJ2-7
TGTGCCAGCAGTTACTCCCCTGCGGCGTACGAGCAGTACTTC
CASSYSPAAYEQYF
>-|-|TRBV27|TRBJ1-5
TGTGCCAGCAGGCGGGGGGGCAAGGATAGCAATCAGCCCCAGCATTTT
CASRRGGKDSNQPQHF
>-|-|TRBV6-1|TRBJ2-1
TGTGCCAGCTGCAGCACTGTCCTCTCCTACAATGAGCAGTTCTTC
CASCSTVLSYNEQFF
>TRBD2|-|TRBV24-1|TRBJ2-3
TGTGCCATCTCACTAGCGGGAGGGCCCACAGATACGCAGTATTTT
CAISLAGGPTDTQYF
>-|-|TRBV6-2/TRBV6-3|TRBJ1-3
TGTGCCAGCAGACCTAGCTCTGGAAACACCATATATTTT
CASRPSSGNTIYF
>-|-|TRBV19|TRBJ2-3
TGTGCCAGTAGTATAGTTCGGGAAGGTACGCAGTATTTT
CASSIVREGTQYF
>-|-|TRBV6-2/TRBV6-3|TRBJ2-7
TGTGCCAGCAGACCCTCGACAAATTACGAGCAGTACTTC
CASRPSTNYEQYF
>-|-|TRBV20-1|TRBJ1-6
TGCAGTGCTAGAAGAACCAATAATTCACCCCTCCACTTT
CSARRTNNSPLHF
>-|few|TRBV7-2|TRBJ1-1
TGTGCCAGCAGCTTAGCCAGGGGGAACACTGAAGCTTTCTTT
CASSLARGNTEAFF
>-|-|TRBV6-2/TRBV6-3|TRBJ1-2
TGTGCCAGCAGTTATGGTCTCCGCTACACCTTC
CASSYGLRYTF
>-|-|TRBV20-1|TRBJ1-2
TGCAGTGCCCCTCTACAAGATGGGAACAACTATGGCTACACCTTC
CSAPLQDGNNYGYTF